Listed here is a single T cell receptor (beta chain). Antigen unknown. CDR1 is MDHEN, CDR2 SYDVKM, per germline. The CDR3 is 12 residues long. The ends were cut back, 3 bases at V and 5 bases at J, with 7 bases in the middle. The entry originates in a study of early T cells in non-severe SARS-CoV-2 infection. Study-level points and caveats: Matches to VDJdb favored anti-spike CD8 responses and missed private and CD4 specificities.

Tagging with unique molecular identifiers was applied to individual cDNA molecules. TCRdb used MiXCR to reprocess the 5' RACE reads, holding one entry per CDR3 protein. The sample records about 90,000 distinct CDR3 sequences, approximately 12% being singletons. The chain uses TRBV28 and TRBJ2-5; D ambiguous. The specimen comprised whole blood, sampled at baseline. The sequence was collected from an adult who was a healthcare worker with PCR-confirmed SARS-CoV-2 infection or an uninfected control (not recorded which). For the CDR3, the DNA is TGTGCCAGCAGTTTTTTCGGGGAGACCCAGTACTTC. Translating gives CASSFFGETQYF. The full variable domain, rest sourced from reference TRBV28 and TRBJ2-5, is DVKVTQSSRYLVKRTGEKVFLECVQDMDHENMFWYRQDPGLGLRLIYFSYDVKMKEKGDIPEGYSVSREKKERFSLILESASTNQTSMYLCASSFFGETQYFGPGTRLLVL.